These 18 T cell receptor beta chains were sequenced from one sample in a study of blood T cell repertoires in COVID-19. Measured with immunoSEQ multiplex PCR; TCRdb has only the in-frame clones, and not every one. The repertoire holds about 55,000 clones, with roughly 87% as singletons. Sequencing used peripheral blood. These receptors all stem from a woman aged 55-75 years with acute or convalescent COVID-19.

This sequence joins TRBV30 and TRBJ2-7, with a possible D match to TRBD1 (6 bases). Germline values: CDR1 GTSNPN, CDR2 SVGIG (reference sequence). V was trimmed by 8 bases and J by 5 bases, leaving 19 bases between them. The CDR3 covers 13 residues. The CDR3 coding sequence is TGTGCCCTAACTACAGGGAGCGAAAACGAGCAGTACTTC. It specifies CALTTGSENEQYF.

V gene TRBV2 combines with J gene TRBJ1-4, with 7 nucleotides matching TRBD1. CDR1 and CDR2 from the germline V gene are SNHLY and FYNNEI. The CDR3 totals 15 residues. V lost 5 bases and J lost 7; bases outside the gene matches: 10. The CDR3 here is CASSRLTGTSEKLFF. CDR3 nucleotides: TGTGCCAGCAGTCGATTGACAGGGACGAGTGAAAAACTGTTTTTT.

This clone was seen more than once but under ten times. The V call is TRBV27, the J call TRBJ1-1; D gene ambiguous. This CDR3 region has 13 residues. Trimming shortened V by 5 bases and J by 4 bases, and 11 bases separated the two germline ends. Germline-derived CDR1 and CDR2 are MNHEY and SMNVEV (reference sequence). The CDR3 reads CASSLFRGTEAFF. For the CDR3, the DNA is TGTGCCAGCAGTCTCTTCAGAGGCACTGAAGCTTTCTTT.

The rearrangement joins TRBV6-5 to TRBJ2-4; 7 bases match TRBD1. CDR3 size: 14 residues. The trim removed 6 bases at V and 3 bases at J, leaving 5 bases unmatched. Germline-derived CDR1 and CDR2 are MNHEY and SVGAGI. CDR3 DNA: TGTGCCAGCAGGTCGGGACAGATCAAAAACATTCAGTACTTC. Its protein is CASRSGQIKNIQYF.

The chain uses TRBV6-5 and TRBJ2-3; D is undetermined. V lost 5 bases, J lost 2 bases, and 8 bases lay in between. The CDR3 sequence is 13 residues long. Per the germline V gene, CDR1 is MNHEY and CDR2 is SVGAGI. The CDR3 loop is CASSRLNTDTQYF. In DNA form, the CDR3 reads TGTGCCAGCAGTCGACTTAACACAGATACGCAGTATTTT.

The CDR3 coding sequence is TGTGCCAGCAGCTATAGTCGGGATCAGCCCCAGCATTTT. It specifies CASSYSRDQPQHF. The rearrangement uses TRBV11-2 and TRBJ1-5; D remains ambiguous. Germline V gene lookup returns CDR1 SGHAT and CDR2 FQNNGV. V lost 4 bases and J lost 5, with 9 bases in between. The CDR3 is 13 amino acids.

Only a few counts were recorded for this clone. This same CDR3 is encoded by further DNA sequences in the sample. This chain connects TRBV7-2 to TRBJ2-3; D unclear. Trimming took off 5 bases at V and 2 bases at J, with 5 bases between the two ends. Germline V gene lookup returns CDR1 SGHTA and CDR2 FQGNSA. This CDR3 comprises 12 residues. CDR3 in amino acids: CASSTYTDTQYF. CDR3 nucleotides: TGTGCCAGCAGCACATACACAGATACGCAGTATTTT. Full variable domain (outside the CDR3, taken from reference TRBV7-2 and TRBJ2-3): GAGVSQSPSNKVTEKGKDVELRCDPISGHTALYWYRQSLGQGLEFLIYFQGNSAPDKSGLPSDRFSAERTGGSVSTLTIQRTQQEDSAVYLCASSTYTDTQYFGPGTRLTVL.

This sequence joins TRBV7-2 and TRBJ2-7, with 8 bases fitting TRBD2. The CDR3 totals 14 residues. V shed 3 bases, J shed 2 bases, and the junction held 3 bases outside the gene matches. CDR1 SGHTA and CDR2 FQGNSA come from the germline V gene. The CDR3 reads CASSLSGGAYEQYF. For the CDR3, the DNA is TGTGCCAGCAGCTTGAGCGGGGGTGCCTACGAGCAGTACTTC.

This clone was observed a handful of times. Here the CDR3 DNA reads TGTGCCAGCAGCCCGCTATCGGGACTAGTCCTCCGCGGGGAGCTGTTTTTT. Amino acids: CASSPLSGLVLRGELFF. The chain carries TRBV2 and TRBJ2-2; 8 bases are shared with TRBD2. After removal of 6 bases from V and 7 bases from J, the junction contained 16 bases not matched to a gene. The CDR3 runs to 17 residues. From germline, CDR1 is SNHLY and CDR2 FYNNEI. Based on the CDR3 plus reference TRBV2 and TRBJ2-2, the full variable domain is EPEVTQTPSHQVTQMGQEVILRCVPISNHLYFYWYRQILGQKVEFLVSFYNNEISEKSEIFDDQFSVERPDGSNFTLKIRSTKLEDSAMYFCASSPLSGLVLRGELFFGEGSRLTVL.

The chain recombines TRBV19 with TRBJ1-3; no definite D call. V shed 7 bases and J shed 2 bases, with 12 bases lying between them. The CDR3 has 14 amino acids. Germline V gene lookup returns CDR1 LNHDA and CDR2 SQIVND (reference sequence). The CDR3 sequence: CASTRFSTGNTIYF. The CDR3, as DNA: TGTGCCAGTACGAGGTTTTCGACTGGAAACACCATATATTTT.

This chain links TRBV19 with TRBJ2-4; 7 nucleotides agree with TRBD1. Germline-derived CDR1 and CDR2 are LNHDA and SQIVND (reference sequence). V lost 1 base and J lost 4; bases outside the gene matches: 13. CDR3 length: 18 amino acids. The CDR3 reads CASSIGIDPRDRKNIQYF. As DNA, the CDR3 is TGTGCCAGTAGTATAGGTATTGATCCCCGGGACAGAAAAAACATTCAGTACTTC.

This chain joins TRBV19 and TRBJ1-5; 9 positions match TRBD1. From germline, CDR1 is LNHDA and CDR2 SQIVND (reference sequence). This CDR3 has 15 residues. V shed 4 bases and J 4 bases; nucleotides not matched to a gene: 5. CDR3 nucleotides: TGTGCCAGTAGTACCGGGACAGGGAGAAATCAGCCCCAGCATTTT. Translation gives CASSTGTGRNQPQHF.

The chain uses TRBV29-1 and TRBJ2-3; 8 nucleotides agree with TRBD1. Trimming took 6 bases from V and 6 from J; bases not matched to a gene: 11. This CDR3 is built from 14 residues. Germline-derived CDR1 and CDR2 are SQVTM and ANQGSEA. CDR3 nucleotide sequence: TGCAGCGTGCCACTACGGACAGGGCGGGATACGCAGTATTTT. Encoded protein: CSVPLRTGRDTQYF.

The CDR3 protein is CASSFFRDSRGEQYF. The CDR3 DNA reads TGTGCCAGCAGCTTTTTCCGAGACAGTCGAGGCGAGCAGTACTTC. The rearrangement uses TRBV5-6 and TRBJ2-7; perhaps TRBD1 as D (5 bases). V was shortened by 2 bases and J by 6 bases, with 18 bases between the two germline ends. The CDR3 loop spans 15 amino acids. Germline V CDR1 and CDR2: SGHDT, YYEEEE.

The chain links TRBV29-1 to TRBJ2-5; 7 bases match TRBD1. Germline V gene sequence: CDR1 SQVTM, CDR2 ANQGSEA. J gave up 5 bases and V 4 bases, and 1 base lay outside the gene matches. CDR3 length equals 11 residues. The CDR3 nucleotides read TGCAGCGTTGGACAGGGCGAGACCCAGTACTTC. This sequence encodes CSVGQGETQYF.

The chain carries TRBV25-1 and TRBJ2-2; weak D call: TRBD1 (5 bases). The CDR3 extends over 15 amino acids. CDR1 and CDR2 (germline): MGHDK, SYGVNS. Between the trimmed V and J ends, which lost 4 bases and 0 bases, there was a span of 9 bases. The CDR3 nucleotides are TGTGCCAGCAGTGGAACCAGGGCGAACACCGGGGAGCTGTTTTTT. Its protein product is CASSGTRANTGELFF.

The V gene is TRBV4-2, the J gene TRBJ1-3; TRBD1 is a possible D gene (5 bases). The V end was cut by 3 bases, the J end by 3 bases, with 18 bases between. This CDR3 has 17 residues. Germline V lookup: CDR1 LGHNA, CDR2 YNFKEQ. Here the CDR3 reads CASSQDILGRGGNTIYF. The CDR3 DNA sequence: TGTGCCAGCAGCCAGGACATACTGGGGCGAGGTGGAAACACCATATATTTT.

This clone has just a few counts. This CDR3 is CSVEKTVGYGYTF. The CDR3 bases are TGCAGCGTTGAGAAGACAGTCGGCTATGGCTACACCTTC. V gene TRBV29-1 combines with J gene TRBJ1-2; D is perhaps TRBD1 (5 bases). Germline CDR1 and CDR2: SQVTM and ANQGSEA. The CDR3 consists of 13 residues. Deletions cut 3 bases from V and 4 bases from J, with 12 bases between.